This T cell receptor beta chain emerged from a study of blood T cell repertoires in COVID-19. Study-wide background: Acute-phase and convalescent COVID-19 samples originated in the United States, Italy and Spain. T cells, B-cell-depleted T cells, or PBMCs provided the cDNA or gDNA that served as material.

In the original processing: Reference gene primer amplification gave nucleated cell count estimates. TCRdb's copy holds only in-frame clones and misses some; the assay was immunoSEQ multiplex PCR. Clone size and the V and J calls come from that table; the DNA yielded D and trimming. This table holds roughly 100,000 clones, over 85% found once. In germline, CDR1 is SGHTA, CDR2 FQGNSA. The CDR3 runs 17 residues. The V end was cut by 6 bases, the J end by 0 bases, with 21 bases between. The chain has TRBV7-2 and TRBJ2-7; weak D call: TRBD2 (7 bases). The receptor was isolated from a woman older than 75 in a cohort sampled during active COVID-19. Sequenced sample: peripheral blood. CDR3 loop: CASRGGGGAPSSYEQYF. CDR3 nucleotide sequence: TGTGCCAGCAGGGGAGGAGGGGGGGCCCCCTCCTCCTACGAGCAGTACTTC.